The subject of this entry is one TCR beta chain. Its target is unknown. Germline loops: CDR1 MGHRA, CDR2 YSYEKL. CDR3 length: 14 residues. Losses at the gene ends were 5 bases for V and 5 bases for J; bases not matched to a gene: 5. These data originate in a study of shared clonotypes between healthy human individuals. Study-wide findings and caveats: Estimated richness was generally greater in naive than memory subsets.

The method was immunoSEQ multiplex PCR; TCRdb's version includes in-frame clones alone and lacks a portion of them. The data show roughly 2 million clones, approximately 94% seen once. The specimen was naive CD4+ T cells sorted from blood. Regarding subset: CD45RA+ positively selected. The rearrangement links TRBV4-1 to TRBJ2-5; 10 bases match TRBD2. The TCR was taken from a man between 18 and 29 years old in good health. CDR3 coding DNA: TGCGCCAGCAGCACTAGCGGGGAGGGCGAGACCCAGTACTTC. Its translation: CASSTSGEGETQYF.